Listed here are 24 T cell receptor beta chains from one sample, sequenced in a study of cytomegalovirus exposure and HLA in healthy donors. Researchers ran the PCR with 60 Vbeta and 13 Jbeta primers. Assay used: immunoSEQ multiplex PCR; TCRdb lists only in-frame clones, some missing. Counted here are about 160,000 clones, 65% to 80% occurring once; the ten biggest clones make up 2.1%. The sample was PBMCs. The receptors were gathered from a middle-aged man in good health and CMV-seronegative.

This chain connects TRBV19 to TRBJ1-1; tentatively, D is TRBD1 (6 bases). V lost 1 base to trimming and J lost 1 base, with 13 bases between them. Germline V CDR1 and CDR2: LNHDA, SQIVND (reference sequence). The CDR3 length is 16 residues. The CDR3 is CASSIVGGRPNTEAFF. CDR3 coding DNA: TGTGCCAGTAGTATAGTGGGGGGGCGGCCGAACACTGAAGCTTTCTTT.

The chain couples TRBV11-3 to TRBJ2-1; no clear D. Trimming cost V 0 bases and J 9 bases, with 9 bases left between them. The CDR3 spans 13 residues. Germline V lookup: CDR1 SGHNT, CDR2 YENEEA. The CDR3 spells CASSLDGSSEQFF. The CDR3 DNA sequence: TGTGCCAGCAGCTTAGACGGGTCGAGTGAGCAGTTCTTC.

V and J are TRBV28 and TRBJ2-5; TRBD2 matches 11 bases. Per the germline V gene, CDR1 is MDHEN and CDR2 is SYDVKM. The CDR3 sequence is 17 residues long. The junction had 5 bases not matched to a gene; V was cut back by 1 base and J by 1 base. The DNA for the CDR3 is TGTGCCAGCAGTTTATTTTCCGGGACTAGCGGCCAAGAGACCCAGTACTTC. This translates into CASSLFSGTSGQETQYF.

The chain joins TRBV19 to TRBJ1-2, with D possibly being TRBD1 (6 bases). The CDR3 contains 15 residues. Trimming left V 3 bases short and J 8 bases short, with 19 bases between. Looked up from germline, CDR1 is LNHDA and CDR2 is SQIVND (reference sequence). The DNA of the CDR3 is TGTGCCAGTAGTATTCTTTCCGGGCAGGGGCAAGGCTACACCTTC. This gives the protein CASSILSGQGQGYTF.

CDR3 region: CASSPGQPNQPQHF. The CDR3 region has the DNA TGCGCCAGCAGCCCTGGACAGCCTAATCAGCCCCAGCATTTT. The chain uses TRBV4-3 and TRBJ1-5; maybe TRBD1 (6 bases). The germline gives CDR1 LGHNA, CDR2 YSLEER. This CDR3 is 14 amino acids long. Deletions cut 4 bases from V and 4 bases from J, with 11 bases between.

This clone was detected once. V and J are TRBV4-3 and TRBJ2-3, with D tentatively TRBD1 (7 bases). In germline, CDR1 is LGHNA, CDR2 YSLEER. This CDR3 is built from 17 residues. Trimming left V 0 bases short and J 3 bases short, with 16 bases between. The CDR3 coding sequence is TGCGCCAGCAGCCAAGAGGATGCAGGGGGAGGTACAGATACGCAGTATTTT. This codes for CASSQEDAGGGTDTQYF.

The chain employs TRBV4-2 and TRBJ2-7; 11 bases match TRBD1. J gave up 3 bases and V 4 bases, and 11 bases lay outside the gene matches. Per the germline V gene, CDR1 is LGHNA and CDR2 is YNFKEQ. There are 17 residues in the CDR3. CDR3 loop: CASSPSSGTGGFYEQYF. The CDR3 region has the DNA TGTGCCAGCAGCCCGTCGTCAGGGACAGGGGGTTTCTACGAGCAGTACTTC.

The chain couples TRBV23-1 to TRBJ2-7, with D uncertain. TRBV23-1 is assigned to the ORF class and has an uncertain function. Trimming took 6 bases from V and 1 from J, leaving 16 bases between them. The CDR3 covers 15 residues. CDR3 nucleotides: TGCGCCAGCAGCCCCTCTAGTCGACCTTCCTACGAGCAGTACTTC. Residues: CASSPSSRPSYEQYF.

The CDR3 sequence is CASSLEPKRGGYTF. In DNA, the CDR3 is TGTGCCAGCAGCTTAGAACCGAAGAGGGGGGGCTACACCTTC. The chain couples TRBV7-2 to TRBJ1-2; perhaps TRBD1 as D (6 bases). V lost 1 base and J 8 bases, leaving 14 bases between the germline ends. The germline V gene has CDR1 SGHTA and CDR2 FQGNSA. The CDR3 sequence is 14 residues long.

The chain carries TRBV13 and TRBJ2-5; 8 positions agree with TRBD1. The V gene end was trimmed by 5 bases and the J gene end by 3 bases; junction bases not matched to a gene: 8. Per germline, CDR1 PRHDT and CDR2 FYEKMQ (reference sequence). The CDR3 contains 15 residues. CDR3 protein: CASSRTRTGKETQYF. CDR3 DNA sequence: TGTGCCAGCAGCCGCACCAGGACAGGGAAAGAGACCCAGTACTTC.

The chain carries TRBV11-1 and TRBJ2-5; 7 nucleotides line up with TRBD1. Germline V CDR1 and CDR2: SGHAT, FQDESV (reference sequence). This CDR3 has 15 amino acids. V trimming: 6 bases; J trimming: 2 bases; junction bases outside the gene matches: 9. CDR3 bases: TGTGCCAGCAGTACCTCGACAGGGAGACAAGAGACCCAGTACTTC. It translates to CASSTSTGRQETQYF.

The rearrangement links TRBV4-3 to TRBJ2-7; D is perhaps TRBD2 (6 bases). V lost 2 bases to trimming and J lost 8 bases, with 16 bases between them. This CDR3 spans 14 amino acids. Per germline, CDR1 LGHNA and CDR2 YSLEER. CDR3 nucleotides: TGCGCCAGCAGCCAATCGGGACTCACCATGAAGCAGTACTTC. It encodes CASSQSGLTMKQYF.

The V gene is TRBV7-9, the J gene TRBJ2-7, with D possibly matching TRBD1 (6 bases). CDR1 and CDR2 from the germline V gene are SEHNR and FQNEAQ (reference sequence). V was cut by 9 bases and J by 1 base, with 16 bases left in between. The CDR3 sequence is 14 residues long. The CDR3 loop is CASSDTGRSYEQYF. The CDR3 DNA follows: TGTGCCAGTTCCGATACAGGGCGGTCCTACGAGCAGTACTTC.

The chain recombines TRBV12-5 with TRBJ2-3; tentatively, D is TRBD1 (6 bases). Between the trimmed V and J ends, which lost 1 base and 6 bases, there was a span of 11 bases. CDR1 is LGHNT and CDR2 is FRNRAP in the germline V gene. This CDR3 region has 14 residues. In nucleotides, the CDR3 is TGTGCTAGTGGTTTGGGCCAGGGGTGGGATACGCAGTATTTT. Translated, it gives CASGLGQGWDTQYF.

The chain uses TRBV9 and TRBJ2-2; 7 bases are shared with TRBD2. Trimming at V came to 0 bases and at J to 5 bases, leaving 7 bases not matched to a gene. CDR1 and CDR2 from the germline V gene are SGDLS and YYNGEE. The CDR3 covers 16 residues. The CDR3 DNA reads TGTGCCAGCAGCGTAGAAGTGGGAGGGCGGACCGGGGAGCTGTTTTTT. Encoded protein: CASSVEVGGRTGELFF.

The chain links TRBV5-6 to TRBJ2-2; D is unclear. The germline V and J ends were trimmed by 4 bases and 2 bases, with 6 bases remaining between them. CDR3 length: 13 amino acids. Germline values: CDR1 SGHDT, CDR2 YYEEEE. Written as DNA, the CDR3 is TGTGCCAGCAGCACATTTAACACCGGGGAGCTGTTTTTT. This gives the protein CASSTFNTGELFF.

The chain employs TRBV28 and TRBJ1-2, with D maybe TRBD1 (5 bases). The V and J ends lost 2 bases and 7 bases respectively, with 8 bases between them. The CDR3 is made up of 12 amino acids. The germline CDR1 and CDR2 sequences are MDHEN and SYDVKM. The CDR3 here is CASSLQGSGYTF. The CDR3 DNA reads as TGTGCCAGCAGTTTACAGGGCTCTGGCTACACCTTC.

The chain uses TRBV2 and TRBJ1-1, with 7 positions matching TRBD1. Germline V CDR1 and CDR2: SNHLY, FYNNEI. CDR3 length equals 14 residues. V shed 8 bases, J shed 4 bases, and the junction held 10 bases outside the gene matches. For the CDR3, the DNA is TGTGCCAGCGGAAACAGGGGAGAGGGCACTGAAGCTTTCTTT. Its translation is CASGNRGEGTEAFF.

This clone has just one count. The same CDR3 also results from other DNA sequences found in this sample. The J gene is TRBJ2-7, the V gene TRBV6-5, with TRBD2 as a possible D gene (6 bases). CDR3 size: 15 residues. The germline V gene has CDR1 MNHEY and CDR2 SVGAGI. V shed 0 bases and J shed 0 bases, with 9 bases lying between them. For the CDR3, the DNA is TGTGCCAGCAGTTACTCGCGGGGATTCTCCTACGAGCAGTACTTC. Amino acid sequence: CASSYSRGFSYEQYF.

The CDR3 DNA reads as TGTGCCAGCAGTTCTGGGACTAGCGGGAGCAGGTTCGAGCAGTACTTC. It translates to CASSSGTSGSRFEQYF. The chain uses TRBV28 and TRBJ2-7, with 14 bases that match TRBD2. CDR3 size: 16 residues. CDR1 MDHEN and CDR2 SYDVKM come from the germline V gene. With 4 bases clipped from V and 6 bases from J, the junction kept 8 bases outside the gene matches. The whole variable domain, remainder taken from reference TRBV28 and TRBJ2-7, is DVKVTQSSRYLVKRTGEKVFLECVQDMDHENMFWYRQDPGLGLRLIYFSYDVKMKEKGDIPEGYSVSREKKERFSLILESASTNQTSMYLCASSSGTSGSRFEQYFGPGTRLTVT.

In this sample, this clone turned up a few times. One end of the junction does not line up with germline, which may come from a read error. This sequence joins TRBV7-7 and TRBJ2-5; maybe TRBD2 (5 bases). Germline CDR1 is SSHAT and CDR2 is FNYEAQ (reference sequence). This CDR3 comprises 16 residues. This CDR3 reads CASSLKTYRDGETQYF. CDR3 DNA sequence: TGTGCTAGCAGCTTAAAGACTTACCGGGATGGAGAGACCCAGTACTTC. Combining the CDR3 with reference TRBV7-7 and TRBJ2-5 gives the whole variable domain GAGVSQSPRYKVTKRGQDVTLRCDPISSHATLYWYQQALGQGPEFLTYFNYEAQPDKSGLPSDRFSAERPEGSISTLTIQRTEQRDSAMYRCASSLKTYRDGETQYFGPGTRLLVL.

V usage is TRBV19 and J usage is TRBJ2-5; perhaps TRBD2 as D (5 bases). The germline V gene encodes CDR1 LNHDA and CDR2 SQIVND (reference sequence). The CDR3 runs to 16 residues. V was pared by 5 bases and J by 1 base, with 17 bases between. The CDR3 protein is CASSERRNWAQETQYF. CDR3 coding DNA: TGTGCCAGTAGTGAGAGGAGGAATTGGGCCCAAGAGACCCAGTACTTC.

This chain joins TRBV9 and TRBJ1-1; 7 nucleotides match TRBD1. The CDR3 length is 14 residues. Germline assignment: CDR1 SGDLS and CDR2 YYNGEE. V was clipped by 0 bases and J by 5 bases; unmatched bases: 4. The CDR3 sequence: CASSVVPGGTEAFF. CDR3 sequence (DNA): TGTGCCAGCAGCGTAGTCCCAGGGGGGACTGAAGCTTTCTTT.

The chain is built from TRBV5-1 and TRBJ2-5; TRBD2 matches at 9 bases. The junction had 9 bases not matched to a gene; V was cut back by 2 bases and J by 4 bases. Germline-derived CDR1 and CDR2 are SGHRS and YFSETQ. CDR3 length equals 16 residues. The DNA for the CDR3 is TGCGCCAGCAGCTTAGCAGGGCGGGGGGGGCCAGAGACCCAGTACTTC. Its protein product is CASSLAGRGGPETQYF.